The rows below give T cell receptor beta chains drawn from one sample of a study of lymphopenia after photon versus proton radiotherapy. Assay used: immunoSEQ multiplex PCR; TCRdb lists only in-frame clones, some missing. In the table there are around 29,000 clones, under 90% of which are singletons. The sequenced sample was peripheral blood, obtained from a patient treated with proton-based radiotherapy. The receptors come from a woman aged 65 to 85 with pancreatic cancer. CDR3s include the opening cysteine and the closing phenylalanine or tryptophan. A D gene is named only where the DNA matches it firmly. The size field is filled for only some rows; it gives once, few, many or a size class.

v_gene	j_gene	abundance	d_gene	CDR3nt	CDR3aa
TRBV30	TRBJ1-1	few	-	TGTGCCTGGATGGGGACCGAAGCTTTCTTT	CAWMGTEAFF
TRBV18	TRBJ1-5	-	TRBD1	TGTGCCAGCTCACTTGACAGGGAGGGTCAGCCCCAGCATTTT	CASSLDREGQPQHF
TRBV10-3	TRBJ2-2	-	TRBD2	TGTGCCATCAGTGGGGCTAGCGGGGCTTCGAACACCGGGGAGCTGTTTTTT	CAISGASGASNTGELFF
TRBV4-1	TRBJ2-3	-	TRBD2	TGCGCCAGCAGAACGAAACCGGGACTAGCCCCAGATACGCAGTATTTT	CASRTKPGLAPDTQYF
TRBV29-1	TRBJ2-3	once	-	TGCAGCGTTGAAAGTACTTGGTCAATGGGGAGCACAGATACGCAGTATTTT	CSVESTWSMGSTDTQYF
TRBV9	TRBJ2-5	-	-	TGTGCCAGCAGCCCAGCTGGTGGGCGCCAAGAGACCCAGTACTTC	CASSPAGGRQETQYF
TRBV19	TRBJ1-4	-	TRBD1	TGTGCCAGTAGTATGCGGGGGACAGGGGACGAAAAACTGTTTTTT	CASSMRGTGDEKLFF
TRBV13	TRBJ1-1	few	-	TGTGCCAGCAGGTTAACGGGGACTTCGTCCTCGAACACTGAAGCTTTCTTT	CASRLTGTSSSNTEAFF
TRBV7-2	TRBJ1-1	-	-	TGTGCCAGCAGCCCGTCTTACAATAGGGACACTGAAGCTTTCTTT	CASSPSYNRDTEAFF
TRBV19	TRBJ1-4	-	-	TGTGCCAGTACTCCTGTTTATTCTAATGAAAAACTGTTTTTT	CASTPVYSNEKLFF
TRBV19	TRBJ1-1	-	TRBD1	TGTGCCAGTAGTATCTTCGACAGGGTGGAGTCCTGGGGCACTGAAGCTTTCTTT	CASSIFDRVESWGTEAFF
TRBV2	TRBJ1-6	-	-	TGTGCCACCCCAGGGGAGGGCAAAAATTCACCCCTCCACTTT	CATPGEGKNSPLHF
TRBV27	TRBJ1-2	few	-	TGTGCCAGCAGGGGAAGCGGACAGACATTAAGACTAAACTATGGCTACACCTTC	CASRGSGQTLRLNYGYTF
TRBV28	TRBJ1-1	once	TRBD1	TGTGCCAGCAGGTCGGGACAGCTTCCTTCAAACACTGAAGCTTTCTTT	CASRSGQLPSNTEAFF
TRBV9	TRBJ2-6	-	-	TGTGCCAGCAGCGTCTACGAGAGGGAGGCCAACGTCCTGACTTTC	CASSVYEREANVLTF
TRBV5-1	TRBJ2-7	few	TRBD2	TGCGCCAGCAGCGGCGGCAGCGGACTAGCGGGAGGTATCCACGAGCAGTACTTC	CASSGGSGLAGGIHEQYF
TRBV6-6	TRBJ2-7	-	TRBD1	TGTGCCAGCAGTTACCCGGGACAGGGGATCGACGAGCAGTACTTC	CASSYPGQGIDEQYF
TRBV2	TRBJ1-2	-	TRBD1	TGTGCCAGCAGGACGACAGGGGGTAGCTATGGCTACACCTTC	CASRTTGGSYGYTF
TRBV9	TRBJ2-3	-	TRBD2	TGTGCCAGCAGCGTAGGACTAGCGGGTTCGGGAGCGCAGTATTTT	CASSVGLAGSGAQYF
TRBV28	TRBJ1-2	-	-	TGTGCCAGCAGTTCCGGGTCGTTCGCAAACTATGGCTACACCTTC	CASSSGSFANYGYTF
TRBV19	TRBJ1-5	-	TRBD1	TGTGCCAGTACCACACAGGGGGGTCAGCCCCAGCATTTT	CASTTQGGQPQHF
TRBV7-3	TRBJ2-2	-	-	TGTGCCAGCAGCTTCCGCAGGGGGAACACCGGGGAGCTGTTTTTT	CASSFRRGNTGELFF
TRBV30	TRBJ2-5	-	-	TGTGCCATGGAAACAACGGTGTGGGAGCAGTACTTC	CAMETTVWEQYF
TRBV27	TRBJ2-7	-	-	TGTGCCAGCAGTCCCAACGAGATTTTAGTCGAGCAGTACTTC	CASSPNEILVEQYF
TRBV9	TRBJ2-3	-	-	TGTGCCAGCAGCGTAGGGGGGCTAGTAGGCACAGATACGCAGTATTTT	CASSVGGLVGTDTQYF
TRBV7-3	TRBJ2-7	-	-	TGTGCCAGCAGCTTCTCCCTCGGAGCGGCTCTTGGCGAGCAGTACTTC	CASSFSLGAALGEQYF
TRBV5-5	TRBJ2-3	-	TRBD2	TGTGCCAGCAGCTTGGAGGGACTAGCGTCCACAGATACGCAGTATTTT	CASSLEGLASTDTQYF
TRBV11-2	TRBJ2-5	-	TRBD2	TGTGCCAGCAGCTTAGCGCGGCTAGCGGGAGTCGAGACCCAGTACTTC	CASSLARLAGVETQYF
TRBV11-3	TRBJ2-3	-	-	TGTGCCAGCAGCACCGGAGGGGGCACAGATACGCAGTATTTT	CASSTGGGTDTQYF
TRBV11-2	TRBJ2-5	few	TRBD1	TGTGCCAGCAGCTTAACTCTTGGGACAGGGATACAAGAGACCCAGTACTTC	CASSLTLGTGIQETQYF
TRBV10-3	TRBJ2-7	-	-	TGTGCCGCCGCCCCCAGGGGTGAATCCTACGAGCAGTACTTC	CAAAPRGESYEQYF
TRBV5-1	TRBJ1-4	-	-	TGCGCCAGCAGCTTGGCCGGGGGTCCCGGGGAAAAACTGTTTTTT	CASSLAGGPGEKLFF
TRBV5-1	TRBJ2-3	-	-	TGCGCCAGCAGCTTGGGAGCTGTCACAGATACGCAGTATTTT	CASSLGAVTDTQYF
TRBV19	TRBJ2-1	-	-	TGTGCCAGTAGTATCTTAGGGGGGGCCTACAATGAGCAGTTCTTC	CASSILGGAYNEQFF
TRBV19	TRBJ2-1	-	TRBD2	TGTGCCAGTAGTCTATCAACTAGCGGGAGATATCAACGCGGCTACAATGAGCAGTTCTTC	CASSLSTSGRYQRGYNEQFF
TRBV5-4	TRBJ2-3	-	TRBD1	TGTGCCAGCAGCACGACCGGGACAGGGGGGACAGATACGCAGTATTTT	CASSTTGTGGTDTQYF
TRBV5-4	TRBJ2-5	-	TRBD2	TGTGCCAGCAGCAGATGGGAAAGCGGGATCCAAGAGACCCAGTACTTC	CASSRWESGIQETQYF
TRBV5-5	TRBJ1-6	once	-	TGTGCCAGCACCCCCCCCGGGACTGCCAATTCACCCCTCCACTTT	CASTPPGTANSPLHF
TRBV7-3	TRBJ1-2	-	TRBD1	TGTGCCAGCAGCTTACGACAGGGAGGCGGCTACACCTTC	CASSLRQGGGYTF
TRBV28	TRBJ1-3	few	TRBD1	TGTGCCAGCAGTAAACGGGGACAGGGGGCTGGAAACACCATATATTTT	CASSKRGQGAGNTIYF
TRBV9	TRBJ2-3	-	-	TGTGCCAGCAGCCCCGGAGGGTTGGGCGGGATTTCAGATACGCAGTATTTT	CASSPGGLGGISDTQYF
TRBV5-5	TRBJ2-1	few	TRBD2	TGTGCCAGCAGCCCTCGCCTAGCGGGAGGAACGAGCTCCTACAATGAGCAGTTCTTC	CASSPRLAGGTSSYNEQFF
TRBV30	TRBJ1-5	-	-	TGTGCCTGGGCCGGACAAAGCAATCAGCCCCAGCATTTT	CAWAGQSNQPQHF
TRBV28	TRBJ2-7	-	TRBD1	TGTGCCAGCACCCCAGGTAGGACAGGTGAAGGCTACGAGCAGTACTTC	CASTPGRTGEGYEQYF
TRBV11-3	TRBJ2-1	-	-	TGTGCCAGCAGCTTAGGGGGACCCGATTTCGGCAATGAGCAGTTCTTC	CASSLGGPDFGNEQFF
TRBV19	TRBJ1-1	-	TRBD1	TGTGCCAGTAGTCCTGGACAGGCCCCGGACACTGAAGCTTTCTTT	CASSPGQAPDTEAFF
TRBV29-1	TRBJ2-1	-	-	TGCAGCCTCGGACGTGGAGATGAGCAGTTCTTC	CSLGRGDEQFF
TRBV7-9	TRBJ1-2	few	TRBD1	TGTGCCAGCAGCTTAGAAGGGGGCTCCGTTGGCTACACCTTC	CASSLEGGSVGYTF
TRBV5-1	TRBJ2-7	-	TRBD1	TGCGCCAGCAGCGAACAGGGGCACGAGCAGTACTTC	CASSEQGHEQYF
TRBV28	TRBJ1-1	-	-	TGTGCCAGCAGTTCTCAACACGCTAGAAGGAACACTGAAGCTTTCTTT	CASSSQHARRNTEAFF